The 8 T cell receptor beta chains below come from one sample, sequenced in a study of cytotoxic CD8 clonotypes in ibrutinib-treated CLL (dated by TCRdb to 2020 to 2023). The intended sense of this specimen's time point label: approximately 25 months on ibrutinib. Libraries were prepared through the immunoSEQ multiplex PCR assay. TCRdb's version of the immuneACCESS table is confined to in-frame rearrangements and falls short of the full clone set. An unresolved V gene accounts for under half of the shortfall where checked; the remainder is of unknown origin. Here the sample has about 250,000 clones; under 75% occur a single time. In total, the top ten clones hold 15% of the sample. This material consisted of PBMCs, taken after 24 months of ibrutinib treatment. These receptors all come from a human donor with chronic lymphocytic leukemia.

The V call is TRBV7-9, the J call TRBJ2-7, with D perhaps matching TRBD1 (6 bases). From germline, CDR1 is SEHNR and CDR2 FQNEAQ (reference sequence). V was cut by 6 bases and J by 2 bases, with 23 bases left in between. This CDR3 comprises 17 residues. The CDR3: CASSFPPGQSTPYEQYF. The CDR3 DNA reads as TGTGCCAGCAGTTTCCCCCCTGGACAGTCTACCCCCTACGAGCAGTACTTC. Looking up the rest from reference TRBV7-9 and TRBJ2-7 gives the full variable domain: DTGVSQNPRHKITKRGQNVTFRCDPISEHNRLYWYRQTLGQGPEFLTYFQNEAQLEKSRLLSDRFSAERPKGSFSTLEIQRTEQGDSAMYLCASSFPPGQSTPYEQYFGPGTRLTVT.

This chain connects TRBV5-1 to TRBJ2-2, with D perhaps assigned TRBD1 or TRBD2 (5 bases each). CDR3 length equals 15 residues. In germline, CDR1 is SGHRS, CDR2 YFSETQ. The germline V and J ends were trimmed by 0 bases and 8 bases, with 14 bases remaining between them. The CDR3 bases are TGCGCCAGCAGCTTGGAGTATAGGGACGTTGGGGAGCTGTTTTTT. Encoded protein: CASSLEYRDVGELFF.

This clone was counted between two and nine times. At one end the junction does not follow the germline gene, possibly because of a read error. The CDR3 coding sequence is TGTGCTAGCAGCTTAGGAACGCTAGCGACAGATACGCAGTATTTT. Translating gives CASSLGTLATDTQYF. The V gene is TRBV7-7, the J gene TRBJ2-3, with a possible D match to TRBD2 (6 bases). The germline CDR1 and CDR2 sequences are SSHAT and FNYEAQ (reference sequence). CDR3 size: 15 residues. The full variable domain, in which reference TRBV7-7 and TRBJ2-3 provide the parts outside the CDR3, is GAGVSQSPRYKVTKRGQDVTLRCDPISSHATLYWYQQALGQGPEFLTYFNYEAQPDKSGLPSDRFSAERPEGSISTLTIQRTEQRDSAMYRCASSLGTLATDTQYFGPGTRLTVL.

The chain recombines TRBV28 with TRBJ2-7; 9 bases map to TRBD2. The CDR3 length is 16 residues. V shed 0 bases, J shed 5 bases, and the junction held 8 bases outside the gene matches. Germline lookup yields CDR1 MDHEN and CDR2 SYDVKM. CDR3 DNA sequence: TGTGCCAGCAGTTTATGGGTGACTAGCGGTGGGGACGAGCAGTACTTC. Its protein is CASSLWVTSGGDEQYF.

This sequence joins TRBV10-3 and TRBJ2-5; D is ambiguous. Germline assignment: CDR1 ENHRY and CDR2 SYGVKD. This CDR3 contains 11 residues. The germline V and J ends were trimmed by 7 bases and 5 bases, with 8 bases remaining between them. CDR3: CAIKNRETQYF. CDR3 in DNA: TGTGCCATCAAAAATAGGGAGACCCAGTACTTC.

The table lists this clone with a few counts. The rearrangement uses TRBV19 and TRBJ1-2; D might be TRBD1 (5 bases). The germline CDR1 and CDR2 sequences are LNHDA and SQIVND (reference sequence). V dropped 6 bases and J dropped 4 bases, with 12 bases sitting between them. CDR3 length: 13 residues. The CDR3 bases are TGTGCCAGTAGGGACGGGGGACGCTATGGCTACACCTTC. Encoded protein: CASRDGGRYGYTF.

The V gene is TRBV19, the J gene TRBJ2-5; a possible D gene is TRBD2 (5 bases). The germline V and J ends were trimmed by 3 bases and 2 bases, with 16 bases remaining between them. The germline gives CDR1 LNHDA, CDR2 SQIVND (reference sequence). The CDR3 loop spans 16 amino acids. The CDR3 here is CASSIRIQRGQETQYF. The CDR3 DNA reads as TGTGCCAGTAGTATCCGCATCCAACGGGGTCAAGAGACCCAGTACTTC.

In DNA form, the CDR3 reads TGTGCCAGCAGCAGGGGACTAGCGGGAGGTGCAGATACGCAGTATTTT. This gives the protein CASSRGLAGGADTQYF. The V and J genes are TRBV7-2 and TRBJ2-3; TRBD2 agrees at 15 bases. CDR1 and CDR2 (germline): SGHTA, FQGNSA. After removal of 5 bases from V and 4 bases from J, the junction contained 4 bases not matched to a gene. The CDR3 loop spans 16 amino acids.